What follows are 21 T cell receptor beta chains derived from one specimen sequenced in a study of a mutant IDH1 vaccine in newly diagnosed glioma. This table comes from immunoSEQ multiplex PCR, and its TCRdb copy is limited to in-frame clones, with some not included. This sample has about 21,000 clones, with about 85% found just once. The time point denotes: baseline, week 1 (first vaccination visit). Treatment in this sample: pre-vaccination baseline after standard-of-care therapy. The sample consisted of PBMCs, taken from a glioma patient treated with radiotherapy, temozolomide or both. The receptor set was obtained from a man aged 35 to 55 with glioma.

The count of this clone is one. The chain couples TRBV4-2 to TRBJ2-7; 8 positions match TRBD1. The CDR3 is made up of 16 amino acids. Germline-derived CDR1 and CDR2 are LGHNA and YNFKEQ. The V and J ends lost 1 base and 2 bases, in that order; junction bases with no gene match: 7. CDR3 sequence (DNA): TGTGCCAGCAGCCAAGCCACCGGGACAGGCCCCTACGAGCAGTACTTC. Translation gives CASSQATGTGPYEQYF.

The chain links TRBV30 to TRBJ2-5, with D perhaps TRBD2 (6 bases). Per germline, CDR1 GTSNPN and CDR2 SVGIG (reference sequence). The CDR3 runs to 14 residues. Trimming pared 1 base from V and 7 bases from J, leaving 16 bases between. CDR3 coding DNA: TGTGCCTGGAGTGCAACGGGAGTCCGGGGGACCCAGTACTTC. Protein sequence: CAWSATGVRGTQYF.

The CDR3 nucleotides are TGTGCCAGCAGTTTAAAGCAGTTCCAGCCTTACGAGCAGTACGTC. Residues: CASSLKQFQPYEQYV. The J gene is TRBJ2-7, the V gene TRBV27; unclear D gene. Germline V lookup: CDR1 MNHEY, CDR2 SMNVEV (reference sequence). With 2 bases removed from V and 4 bases from J, the gap between germline ends came to 15 bases. CDR3 size: 15 residues.

The chain uses TRBV30 and TRBJ1-6; D is unresolved. V lost 4 bases to trimming and J lost 3 bases, with 4 bases between them. Germline V gene lookup returns CDR1 GTSNPN and CDR2 SVGIG (reference sequence). CDR3 size: 12 residues. The DNA of the CDR3 is TGTGCCTGGAACTACTATAATTCACCCCTCCACTTT. It is translated as CAWNYYNSPLHF.

The chain links TRBV10-3 to TRBJ1-2; the D is unclear. The CDR3 is 14 amino acids. V lost 4 bases to trimming and J lost 2 bases, with 11 bases between them. Per germline, CDR1 ENHRY and CDR2 SYGVKD. CDR3 sequence: CAISAGSSNYGYTF. CDR3 nucleotide sequence: TGTGCCATCAGTGCAGGCAGCTCAAACTATGGCTACACCTTC.

V usage is TRBV5-1 and J usage is TRBJ2-7; tentative D call: TRBD2 (5 bases). The CDR3 totals 14 residues. V lost 1 base to trimming and J lost 7 bases, with 15 bases between them. Germline V gene data show CDR1 as SGHRS and CDR2 as YFSETQ. CDR3 bases: TGCGCCAGCAGCTTGACTTCCGGGAATCGTGAGCAGTACGTC. It yields the protein CASSLTSGNREQYV.

This chain joins TRBV2 and TRBJ2-2; 9 bases fit TRBD1. CDR3 length: 15 residues. Germline V gene data show CDR1 as SNHLY and CDR2 as FYNNEI. The junction had 3 bases not matched to a gene; V was cut back by 6 bases and J by 1 base. CDR3 sequence: CASRDRGWNTGELFF. As DNA, the CDR3 is TGTGCCAGCAGGGACAGGGGCTGGAACACCGGGGAGCTGTTTTTT.

CDR3 DNA: TGCGCCAGCAGCCAAGATAACAGCGCCTACGAGCAGTACTTC. Translated, it gives CASSQDNSAYEQYF. The chain couples TRBV4-1 to TRBJ2-7; D remains ambiguous. From germline, CDR1 is MGHRA and CDR2 YSYEKL. Trimming stripped 0 bases from V and 2 bases from J, with 8 bases between. The CDR3 length is 14 residues.

The chain joins TRBV18 to TRBJ2-3, with TRBD2 matching 14 bases. The CDR3 sequence is 18 residues long. Per germline, CDR1 KGHSH and CDR2 LQKENI. V trimming: 2 bases; J trimming: 0 bases; junction bases outside the gene matches: 4. The DNA of the CDR3 is TGTGCCAGCTCACCAGGACTAGCGGGGGGTACTAGCACAGATACGCAGTATTTT. It codes for CASSPGLAGGTSTDTQYF.

The J gene is TRBJ1-1, the V gene TRBV6-1; D not certain. Germline V gives CDR1 MNHNS, CDR2 SASEGT. The CDR3 contains 15 residues. Deletions cut 4 bases from V and 5 bases from J, with 17 bases between. The CDR3 region has the DNA TGTGCCAGCAGTGCACTGGGAGTCTCGGGTACTGAAGCTTTCTTT. Its protein is CASSALGVSGTEAFF.

The chain carries TRBV5-1 and TRBJ2-7; a possible D gene is TRBD1 (6 bases). V gave up 4 bases and J gave up 0 bases, with 14 bases separating them. The CDR3 is 15 amino acids. Germline V gives CDR1 SGHRS, CDR2 YFSETQ. CDR3 nucleotide sequence: TGCGCCAGCAGCACAGAGACAGGCAGCTCCTACGAGCAGTACTTC. Translation gives CASSTETGSSYEQYF. The full variable domain, in which reference TRBV5-1 and TRBJ2-7 provide the parts outside the CDR3, is KAGVTQTPRYLIKTRGQQVTLSCSPISGHRSVSWYQQTPGQGLQFLFEYFSETQRNKGNFPGRFSGRQFSNSRSEMNVSTLELGDSALYLCASSTETGSSYEQYFGPGTRLTVT.

CDR3 in amino acids: CASSQEGRVNEKLFF. DNA of the CDR3: TGCGCCAGCAGCCAAGAAGGCAGGGTTAATGAAAAACTGTTTTTT. The chain uses TRBV4-1 and TRBJ1-4; possibly TRBD1 for D (5 bases). The CDR3 totals 15 residues. V lost 0 bases to trimming and J lost 4 bases, with 9 bases between them. In germline, CDR1 is MGHRA, CDR2 YSYEKL.

The rearrangement links TRBV7-9 to TRBJ1-1; possibly TRBD1 for D (6 bases). CDR3 length equals 14 residues. The germline CDR1 and CDR2 sequences are SEHNR and FQNEAQ (reference sequence). Trimming removed 5 bases at V and 1 base at J, with 11 bases between. CDR3 coding DNA: TGTGCCAGCAGCCCCAGAGGGGGGAACACTGAAGCTTTCTTT. Translating gives CASSPRGGNTEAFF.

V and J are TRBV5-1 and TRBJ2-3; 7 bases map to TRBD1. The CDR3 loop spans 17 amino acids. J was trimmed by 2 bases and V by 0 bases; bases with no gene match: 9. Germline V gene lookup returns CDR1 SGHRS and CDR2 YFSETQ. CDR3 region: CASSLAMGTATTDTQYF. The CDR3 DNA reads as TGCGCCAGCAGCTTGGCCATGGGGACAGCCACCACAGATACGCAGTATTTT. Full variable domain (missing parts from reference TRBV5-1 and TRBJ2-3): KAGVTQTPRYLIKTRGQQVTLSCSPISGHRSVSWYQQTPGQGLQFLFEYFSETQRNKGNFPGRFSGRQFSNSRSEMNVSTLELGDSALYLCASSLAMGTATTDTQYFGPGTRLTVL.

This clone was seen more than once but under ten times. The rearrangement joins TRBV29-1 to TRBJ2-2; 7 nucleotides line up with TRBD1. The CDR3 consists of 14 residues. J gave up 4 bases and V 2 bases, and 4 bases lay outside the gene matches. The germline CDR1 and CDR2 sequences are SQVTM and ANQGSEA. CDR3 sequence reads: CSVERGQGTGELFF. CDR3 in DNA: TGCAGCGTTGAAAGGGGGCAAGGCACCGGGGAGCTGTTTTTT.

The chain carries TRBV6-4 and TRBJ2-3, with D unclear. The V end lost 0 bases, the J end lost 1 base, and 5 bases lay between the germline ends. Germline CDR1 is MRHNA and CDR2 is SNTAGT. The CDR3 consists of 14 residues. Written as DNA, the CDR3 is TGTGCCAGCAGTGACTCGTGGGGCACAGATACGCAGTATTTT. Protein: CASSDSWGTDTQYF.

This rearrangement joins TRBV11-2 to TRBJ2-1; weak D call: TRBD2 (5 bases). The CDR3 loop spans 14 amino acids. Deletions cut 2 bases from V and 5 bases from J, with 10 bases between. CDR1 is SGHAT and CDR2 is FQNNGV in the germline V gene. Here the CDR3 DNA reads TGTGCCAGCAGCTTATCCTCCGGGAACAATGAGCAGTTCTTC. Translated: CASSLSSGNNEQFF.

The chain carries TRBV7-2 and TRBJ1-1; no definite D call. Trimming took 3 bases from V and 5 from J, leaving 7 bases between them. Germline V gene sequence: CDR1 SGHTA, CDR2 FQGNSA. The CDR3 extends over 12 amino acids. The DNA of the CDR3 is TGTGCCAGCAGCTTCCGGGTGACTGAAGCTTTCTTT. It is translated as CASSFRVTEAFF. The full variable domain, its missing parts supplied by reference TRBV7-2 and TRBJ1-1, is GAGVSQSPSNKVTEKGKDVELRCDPISGHTALYWYRQSLGQGLEFLIYFQGNSAPDKSGLPSDRFSAERTGGSVSTLTIQRTQQEDSAVYLCASSFRVTEAFFGQGTRLTVV.

Remarks on this clone: Germline is not matched at one junction end, which may reflect a read error. Here the CDR3 reads CASSSGTYSYEQYF. The CDR3 DNA follows: TGTGCCAGTAGTTCCGGGACATACTCCTACGAGCAGTACTTC. The V and J genes are TRBV28 and TRBJ2-7, with D maybe TRBD1 (6 bases). The CDR3 contains 14 residues. Germline lookup yields CDR1 MDHEN and CDR2 SYDVKM. Full variable domain (remainder filled in from reference TRBV28 and TRBJ2-7): DVKVTQSSRYLVKRTGEKVFLECVQDMDHENMFWYRQDPGLGLRLIYFSYDVKMKEKGDIPEGYSVSREKKERFSLILESASTNQTSMYLCASSSGTYSYEQYFGPGTRLTVT.

The chain employs TRBV5-5 and TRBJ1-2; D may be TRBD1 (5 bases). Germline CDR1 reads SGHKS; CDR2 reads YYEKEE (reference sequence). V was pared by 0 bases and J by 5 bases, with 23 bases between. The CDR3 has 18 amino acids. CDR3 amino acids: CASSLGMGDFENTYGYTF. CDR3 DNA: TGTGCCAGCAGCTTGGGTATGGGGGACTTCGAAAACACTTATGGCTACACCTTC.

The J gene is TRBJ2-2, the V gene TRBV30, with D unresolved. CDR3 length equals 13 residues. Between the trimmed V and J ends, which lost 1 base and 5 bases, there was a span of 8 bases. CDR1 and CDR2 from the germline V gene are GTSNPN and SVGIG (reference sequence). The CDR3 loop is CAWSEESTGELFF. The CDR3 DNA reads as TGTGCCTGGAGTGAAGAGAGTACCGGGGAGCTGTTTTTT.